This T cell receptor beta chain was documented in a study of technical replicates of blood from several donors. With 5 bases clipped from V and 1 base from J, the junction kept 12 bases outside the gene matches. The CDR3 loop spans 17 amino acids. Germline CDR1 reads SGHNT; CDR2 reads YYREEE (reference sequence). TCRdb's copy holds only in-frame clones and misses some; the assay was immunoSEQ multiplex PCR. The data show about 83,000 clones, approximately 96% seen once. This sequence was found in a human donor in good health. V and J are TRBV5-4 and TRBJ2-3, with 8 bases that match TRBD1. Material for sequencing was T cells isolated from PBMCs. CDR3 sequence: CASSWEDRELGTDTQYF. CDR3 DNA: TGTGCCAGCAGTTGGGAGGACAGGGAACTGGGCACAGATACGCAGTATTTT.